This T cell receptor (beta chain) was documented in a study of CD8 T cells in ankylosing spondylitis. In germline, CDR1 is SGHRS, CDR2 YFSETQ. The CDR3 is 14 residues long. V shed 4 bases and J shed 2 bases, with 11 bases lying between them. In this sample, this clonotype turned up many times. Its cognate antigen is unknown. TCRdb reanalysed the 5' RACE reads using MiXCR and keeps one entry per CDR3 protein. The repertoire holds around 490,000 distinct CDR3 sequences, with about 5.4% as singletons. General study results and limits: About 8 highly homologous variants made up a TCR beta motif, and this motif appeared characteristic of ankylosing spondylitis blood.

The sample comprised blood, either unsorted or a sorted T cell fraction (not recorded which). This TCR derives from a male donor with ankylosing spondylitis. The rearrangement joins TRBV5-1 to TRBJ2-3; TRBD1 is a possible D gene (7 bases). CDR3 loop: CASSAGQPTDTQYF. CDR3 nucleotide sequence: TGCGCCAGCAGCGCGGGACAGCCCACAGATACGCAGTATTTT.